This T cell receptor beta chain was obtained from a study of blood T cells in healthy people across ages (dated by TCRdb to between 2015 and 2017). With respect to the entire study: In model experiments, template switching captured about one uniquely barcoded TCR beta cDNA molecule for every two T cells. Donors were grouped into four age groups: young (average 16 years), middle-aged (roughly 37), aged (around 66) and long-lived (approximately 81). The study measured age-related changes in TCR beta repertoire diversity using deep sequencing normalized with unique cDNA molecular identifiers. Using the same blood draw, the study looked at two additional independent replicas of 1 million unique cDNA reads for two donors, one aged 18 to 30 and the other aged 80 or older. Donors of different ages were randomly distributed across sequencing lanes to avoid experimental bias. On the study overall, not on this receptor specifically: Estimates of total diversity from one million sequenced T cells were regarded as lower bounds and underestimates. There was a strong correlation between observed TCR beta diversity and the percentage of naive T cells measured by flow cytometry. Compared with the aged group, the long-lived group had more naive CD4+ T cells, fewer expanded clones and increased TCR diversity, suggesting age selection. As age increased, observed TCR beta diversity per million T cells dropped in a roughly linear way, and a significant reduction was already evident by age 40. Since profiling was done on bulk unsorted PBMCs, naive and antigen-experienced compartments could not be conclusively compared. Donor CMV infection status was unknown, potentially confounding age-related changes in expanded clonotypes.

From its cysteine to its phenylalanine, the CDR3 spans 15 amino acids. Of all the DNA, just the CDR3 is kept, 45 bases in frame from base 1. From the germline V gene, CDR1 is MDHEN and CDR2 is SYDVKM. V has 4 bases trimmed and J has 2 bases trimmed; junction bases matching no gene number 4. The roughly 39 donors, aged about 6 to 90 years, were systemically healthy Caucasian individuals from Russia. Each donor gave roughly 11 milliliters of peripheral blood, drawn into EDTA-treated Vacutainer tubes. Ficoll-Paque density-gradient centrifugation was used to isolate PBMCs, with at least 6.5 million per sample. Total RNA, at least 6 micrograms per sample, was extracted from PBMCs with Trizol reagent. For every donor, an aliquot of PBMCs went through flow cytometry to measure the percentages of naive CD45RAhigh/CD27high T cells. The library was built by means of 5' RACE. The reads were generated on an Illumina HiSeq 2500. A second roughly 6 to 11 cycle PCR used a sample-barcoded 5' primer and a J-beta primer mix. Each TCR beta cDNA molecule received a unique molecular identifier from a template-switch 5' adaptor carrying 12 random nucleotides. Each sample yielded at least 3 million CDR3-containing paired-end reads. First-strand cDNA synthesis was performed from all RNA using the Mint cDNA synthesis kit, with priming by a TRBC-specific oligonucleotide. Following uracil-DNA glycosylase treatment, a first 18-cycle PCR with universal primers M1SS and BC2_uni_R was performed on all cDNA. On the study's bioinformatics: Normalization of each sample was performed by random selection of 1 million high-quality reads, each carrying a distinct molecular identifier. Instead of being binned into consensus sequences, reads that shared molecular identifiers were thrown out. MiTCR, run with a Q25 quality threshold and the strictest error-elimination algorithm, handled CDR3 identification, clonotype clustering and error correction. Lower-bound total TCR beta diversity was estimated with a nonparametric unseen species model using Euler transformation. The raw public data were reprocessed by TCRdb itself: fastp quality trimming at Q25, MiXCR clonotype calling, in-frame beta chains only. Rows with one shared CDR3 protein collapse into an entry with the most common genes and DNA. The V and J calls were not made by the authors but by TCRdb's processing. This sample comprises some 780,000 distinct CDR3 sequences, about 56% of them detected only once. The top ten clones comprise around 25% of the sample.

About this clonotype itself: Its antigen is currently not known. No base quality values were provided; no much bigger clone lies one nucleotide off.

This receptor chain uses TRBV28 and TRBJ1-5; the central 8 bases match TRBD1. The source material was blood. This receptor was identified in a middle-aged man in good health. The nucleotide sequence is TGTGCCAGCAGTTATAAGACAGGGGGCAATCAGCCCCAGCATTTT. Its translation is CASSYKTGGNQPQHF.